A single T cell receptor beta chain is shown here with its context. Trimming took 2 bases from V and 5 from J; bases not matched to a gene: 7. CDR1 is KGHSH and CDR2 is LQKENI in the germline V gene. The CDR3 runs 15 residues. The data were taken from a study of blood T cell repertoires in COVID-19. As for the study in general: The United States, Italy and Spain supplied acute and convalescent COVID-19 samples. The cDNA or gDNA used as material had been derived from T cells, B-cell-depleted T cells, or PBMCs.

Libraries were prepared by immunoSEQ multiplex PCR; TCRdb keeps only in-frame clonotypes and omits some of them. Seen here are roughly 400,000 clones, roughly nine tenths observed once, and the top ten hold roughly 0.86%. The chain couples TRBV18 to TRBJ2-5, with 8 bases identical to TRBD1. This TCR was recovered from a woman in her 40s who had been exposed to COVID-19. Material for sequencing was PBMCs or T cells enriched from blood (not recorded which). Here the CDR3 reads CASSPISGGAETQYF. For the CDR3, the DNA is TGTGCCAGCTCACCAATCTCAGGGGGCGCGGAGACCCAGTACTTC.